This T cell receptor beta chain was captured by sequencing in a study of identical twins. TCRdb called the 5' RACE reads again in MiXCR, with one record for every CDR3 protein. This repertoire shows around 960,000 distinct CDR3 sequences, approximately 13% found once; its top ten account for around 1.6%. J was trimmed by 2 bases and V by 5 bases; bases with no gene match: 6. The CDR3 is 15 residues long. Germline CDR1 LGHDT, CDR2 YNNKEL (reference sequence). This clonotype was recorded at least ten times. As yet, its antigen is unknown. General observations from the study: One should note that invariant MAIT and iNKT cells could partly confound zero-insertion analyses.

This same sample was also taken into another study, of yellow fever vaccine responses in identical twins.

The source is a woman under 30 in good health. The chain recombines TRBV3-1 with TRBJ2-1; 7 nucleotides line up with TRBD1. The sample comprised PBMCs. The chain's CDR3 is CASSARDSPYNEQFF. CDR3 DNA sequence: TGTGCCAGCAGCGCAAGGGACAGTCCCTACAATGAGCAGTTCTTC.